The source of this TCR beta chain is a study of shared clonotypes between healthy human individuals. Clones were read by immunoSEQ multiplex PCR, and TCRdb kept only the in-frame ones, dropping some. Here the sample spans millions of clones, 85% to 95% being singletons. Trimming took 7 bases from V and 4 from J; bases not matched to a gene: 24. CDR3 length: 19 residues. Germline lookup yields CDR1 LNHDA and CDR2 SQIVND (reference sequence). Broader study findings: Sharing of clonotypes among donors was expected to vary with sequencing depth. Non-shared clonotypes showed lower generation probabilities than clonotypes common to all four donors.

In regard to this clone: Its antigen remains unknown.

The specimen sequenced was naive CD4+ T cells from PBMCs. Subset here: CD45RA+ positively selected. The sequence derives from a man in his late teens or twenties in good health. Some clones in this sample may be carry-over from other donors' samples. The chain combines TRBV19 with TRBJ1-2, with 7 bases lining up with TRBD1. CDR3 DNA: TGTGCCAGTAAGGGGGCCCGCCACCGGGACAGACTTGTACCCTATGGCTACACCTTC. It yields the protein CASKGARHRDRLVPYGYTF.